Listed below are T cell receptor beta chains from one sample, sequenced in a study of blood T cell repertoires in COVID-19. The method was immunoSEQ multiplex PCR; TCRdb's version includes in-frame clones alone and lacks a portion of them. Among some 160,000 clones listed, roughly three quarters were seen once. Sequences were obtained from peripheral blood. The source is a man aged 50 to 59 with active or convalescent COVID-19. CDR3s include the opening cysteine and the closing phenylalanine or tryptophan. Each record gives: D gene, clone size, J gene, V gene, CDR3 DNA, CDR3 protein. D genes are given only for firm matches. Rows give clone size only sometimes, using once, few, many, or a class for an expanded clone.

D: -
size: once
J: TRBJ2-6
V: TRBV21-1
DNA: TGTGCCAGAATCACTTCAGGGAGGAGTGGGGCCAACGTCCTGACTTTC
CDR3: CARITSGRSGANVLTF

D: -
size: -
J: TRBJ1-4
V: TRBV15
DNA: TGTGCCACCAGCAGAGATTACGGGGGGCTTAATGAAAAACTGTTTTTT
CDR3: CATSRDYGGLNEKLFF

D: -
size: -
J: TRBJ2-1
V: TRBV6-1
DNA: TGTGCCAGCAGTGAGGTCGCAGGCACTGAGCAGTTCTTC
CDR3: CASSEVAGTEQFF

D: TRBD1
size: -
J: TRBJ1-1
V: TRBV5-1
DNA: TGCGCCAGCAGCTTCAAGGGGGCCGGTGAAGCTTTCTTT
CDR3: CASSFKGAGEAFF

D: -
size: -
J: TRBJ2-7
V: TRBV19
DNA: TGTGCCAGTAAGTCAGGGCGGAGCTCCTACGAGCAGTACTTC
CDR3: CASKSGRSSYEQYF

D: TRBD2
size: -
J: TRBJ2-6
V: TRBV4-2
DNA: TGTGCCAGCAGCCTGGGACTAGCGGGAGGGCCGGCTGGGGCCAACGTCCTGACTTTC
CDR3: CASSLGLAGGPAGANVLTF

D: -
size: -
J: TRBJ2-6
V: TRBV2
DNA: TGTGCCAGCACCACAAGGCCTCAGGGTTCAACCGGGGCCAACGTCCTGACTTTC
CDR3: CASTTRPQGSTGANVLTF

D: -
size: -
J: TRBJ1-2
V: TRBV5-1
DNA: TGCGCCAGCAGCTTGGTCGTGGGAGACTATGGCTACACCTTC
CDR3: CASSLVVGDYGYTF

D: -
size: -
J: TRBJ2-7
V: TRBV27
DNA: TGTGCCAGCAGTTTAGCGCCAAGCTACGAGCAGTACTTC
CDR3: CASSLAPSYEQYF

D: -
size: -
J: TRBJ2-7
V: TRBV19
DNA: TGTGCCAGTAGTGGCAGGGAAGGAACCTACGAGCAGTACTTC
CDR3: CASSGREGTYEQYF

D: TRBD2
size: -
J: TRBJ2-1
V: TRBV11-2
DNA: TGTGCCAGCAGCTTATGGACTAGCGGGGGCTACAATGAGCAGTTCTTC
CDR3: CASSLWTSGGYNEQFF

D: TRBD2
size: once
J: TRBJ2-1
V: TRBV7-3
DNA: TGTGCCAGCAGCTTAGGGACTAGCATCGATGAGCAGTTCTTC
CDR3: CASSLGTSIDEQFF

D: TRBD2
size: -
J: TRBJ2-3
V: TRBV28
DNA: TGTGCCAGCAGGACAGTAGCGGGATTCACAGATACGCAGTATTTT
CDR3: CASRTVAGFTDTQYF

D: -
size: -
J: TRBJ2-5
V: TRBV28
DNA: TGTGCCAGCAGTTTACTAGCGAAGTCGGAGACCCAGTACTTC
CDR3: CASSLLAKSETQYF

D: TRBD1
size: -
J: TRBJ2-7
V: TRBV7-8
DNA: TGTGCCAGCAGCTCCGCGACAGGGCCCTACGAGCAGTACTTC
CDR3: CASSSATGPYEQYF

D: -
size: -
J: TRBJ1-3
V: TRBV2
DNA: TGTGCCAGCAGTGAATCCGGGGTTGGAAACACCATATATTTT
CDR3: CASSESGVGNTIYF

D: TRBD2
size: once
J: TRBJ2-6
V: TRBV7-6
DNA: TGTGCCAGCAGCCGCGGGAGGGCAGGGGGCTCTGGGGCCAACGTCCTGACTTTC
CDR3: CASSRGRAGGSGANVLTF

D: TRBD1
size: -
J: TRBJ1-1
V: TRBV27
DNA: TGTGCCAGCAGTCCCAACCTCGGGACAGGGGGCTCTGTAGCTTTCTTT
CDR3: CASSPNLGTGGSVAFF

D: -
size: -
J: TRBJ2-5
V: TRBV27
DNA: TGTGCCAGCAGCCTGTATGTGGGAGCGCAAGAGACCCAGTACTTC
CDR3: CASSLYVGAQETQYF

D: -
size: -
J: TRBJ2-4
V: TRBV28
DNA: TGTGCCAGCAGTTCCCCGGGATGGGCGAACATTCAGTACTTC
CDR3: CASSSPGWANIQYF

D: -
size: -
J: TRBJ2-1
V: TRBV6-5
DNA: TGTGCCACTTCTAGGCCAGGGTACAATGAGCAGTTCTTC
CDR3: CATSRPGYNEQFF

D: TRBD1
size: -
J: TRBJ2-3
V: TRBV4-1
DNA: TGCGCCAGCAGCCGGTCCGGGACAGGGGGCTCGGATACGCAGTATTTT
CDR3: CASSRSGTGGSDTQYF